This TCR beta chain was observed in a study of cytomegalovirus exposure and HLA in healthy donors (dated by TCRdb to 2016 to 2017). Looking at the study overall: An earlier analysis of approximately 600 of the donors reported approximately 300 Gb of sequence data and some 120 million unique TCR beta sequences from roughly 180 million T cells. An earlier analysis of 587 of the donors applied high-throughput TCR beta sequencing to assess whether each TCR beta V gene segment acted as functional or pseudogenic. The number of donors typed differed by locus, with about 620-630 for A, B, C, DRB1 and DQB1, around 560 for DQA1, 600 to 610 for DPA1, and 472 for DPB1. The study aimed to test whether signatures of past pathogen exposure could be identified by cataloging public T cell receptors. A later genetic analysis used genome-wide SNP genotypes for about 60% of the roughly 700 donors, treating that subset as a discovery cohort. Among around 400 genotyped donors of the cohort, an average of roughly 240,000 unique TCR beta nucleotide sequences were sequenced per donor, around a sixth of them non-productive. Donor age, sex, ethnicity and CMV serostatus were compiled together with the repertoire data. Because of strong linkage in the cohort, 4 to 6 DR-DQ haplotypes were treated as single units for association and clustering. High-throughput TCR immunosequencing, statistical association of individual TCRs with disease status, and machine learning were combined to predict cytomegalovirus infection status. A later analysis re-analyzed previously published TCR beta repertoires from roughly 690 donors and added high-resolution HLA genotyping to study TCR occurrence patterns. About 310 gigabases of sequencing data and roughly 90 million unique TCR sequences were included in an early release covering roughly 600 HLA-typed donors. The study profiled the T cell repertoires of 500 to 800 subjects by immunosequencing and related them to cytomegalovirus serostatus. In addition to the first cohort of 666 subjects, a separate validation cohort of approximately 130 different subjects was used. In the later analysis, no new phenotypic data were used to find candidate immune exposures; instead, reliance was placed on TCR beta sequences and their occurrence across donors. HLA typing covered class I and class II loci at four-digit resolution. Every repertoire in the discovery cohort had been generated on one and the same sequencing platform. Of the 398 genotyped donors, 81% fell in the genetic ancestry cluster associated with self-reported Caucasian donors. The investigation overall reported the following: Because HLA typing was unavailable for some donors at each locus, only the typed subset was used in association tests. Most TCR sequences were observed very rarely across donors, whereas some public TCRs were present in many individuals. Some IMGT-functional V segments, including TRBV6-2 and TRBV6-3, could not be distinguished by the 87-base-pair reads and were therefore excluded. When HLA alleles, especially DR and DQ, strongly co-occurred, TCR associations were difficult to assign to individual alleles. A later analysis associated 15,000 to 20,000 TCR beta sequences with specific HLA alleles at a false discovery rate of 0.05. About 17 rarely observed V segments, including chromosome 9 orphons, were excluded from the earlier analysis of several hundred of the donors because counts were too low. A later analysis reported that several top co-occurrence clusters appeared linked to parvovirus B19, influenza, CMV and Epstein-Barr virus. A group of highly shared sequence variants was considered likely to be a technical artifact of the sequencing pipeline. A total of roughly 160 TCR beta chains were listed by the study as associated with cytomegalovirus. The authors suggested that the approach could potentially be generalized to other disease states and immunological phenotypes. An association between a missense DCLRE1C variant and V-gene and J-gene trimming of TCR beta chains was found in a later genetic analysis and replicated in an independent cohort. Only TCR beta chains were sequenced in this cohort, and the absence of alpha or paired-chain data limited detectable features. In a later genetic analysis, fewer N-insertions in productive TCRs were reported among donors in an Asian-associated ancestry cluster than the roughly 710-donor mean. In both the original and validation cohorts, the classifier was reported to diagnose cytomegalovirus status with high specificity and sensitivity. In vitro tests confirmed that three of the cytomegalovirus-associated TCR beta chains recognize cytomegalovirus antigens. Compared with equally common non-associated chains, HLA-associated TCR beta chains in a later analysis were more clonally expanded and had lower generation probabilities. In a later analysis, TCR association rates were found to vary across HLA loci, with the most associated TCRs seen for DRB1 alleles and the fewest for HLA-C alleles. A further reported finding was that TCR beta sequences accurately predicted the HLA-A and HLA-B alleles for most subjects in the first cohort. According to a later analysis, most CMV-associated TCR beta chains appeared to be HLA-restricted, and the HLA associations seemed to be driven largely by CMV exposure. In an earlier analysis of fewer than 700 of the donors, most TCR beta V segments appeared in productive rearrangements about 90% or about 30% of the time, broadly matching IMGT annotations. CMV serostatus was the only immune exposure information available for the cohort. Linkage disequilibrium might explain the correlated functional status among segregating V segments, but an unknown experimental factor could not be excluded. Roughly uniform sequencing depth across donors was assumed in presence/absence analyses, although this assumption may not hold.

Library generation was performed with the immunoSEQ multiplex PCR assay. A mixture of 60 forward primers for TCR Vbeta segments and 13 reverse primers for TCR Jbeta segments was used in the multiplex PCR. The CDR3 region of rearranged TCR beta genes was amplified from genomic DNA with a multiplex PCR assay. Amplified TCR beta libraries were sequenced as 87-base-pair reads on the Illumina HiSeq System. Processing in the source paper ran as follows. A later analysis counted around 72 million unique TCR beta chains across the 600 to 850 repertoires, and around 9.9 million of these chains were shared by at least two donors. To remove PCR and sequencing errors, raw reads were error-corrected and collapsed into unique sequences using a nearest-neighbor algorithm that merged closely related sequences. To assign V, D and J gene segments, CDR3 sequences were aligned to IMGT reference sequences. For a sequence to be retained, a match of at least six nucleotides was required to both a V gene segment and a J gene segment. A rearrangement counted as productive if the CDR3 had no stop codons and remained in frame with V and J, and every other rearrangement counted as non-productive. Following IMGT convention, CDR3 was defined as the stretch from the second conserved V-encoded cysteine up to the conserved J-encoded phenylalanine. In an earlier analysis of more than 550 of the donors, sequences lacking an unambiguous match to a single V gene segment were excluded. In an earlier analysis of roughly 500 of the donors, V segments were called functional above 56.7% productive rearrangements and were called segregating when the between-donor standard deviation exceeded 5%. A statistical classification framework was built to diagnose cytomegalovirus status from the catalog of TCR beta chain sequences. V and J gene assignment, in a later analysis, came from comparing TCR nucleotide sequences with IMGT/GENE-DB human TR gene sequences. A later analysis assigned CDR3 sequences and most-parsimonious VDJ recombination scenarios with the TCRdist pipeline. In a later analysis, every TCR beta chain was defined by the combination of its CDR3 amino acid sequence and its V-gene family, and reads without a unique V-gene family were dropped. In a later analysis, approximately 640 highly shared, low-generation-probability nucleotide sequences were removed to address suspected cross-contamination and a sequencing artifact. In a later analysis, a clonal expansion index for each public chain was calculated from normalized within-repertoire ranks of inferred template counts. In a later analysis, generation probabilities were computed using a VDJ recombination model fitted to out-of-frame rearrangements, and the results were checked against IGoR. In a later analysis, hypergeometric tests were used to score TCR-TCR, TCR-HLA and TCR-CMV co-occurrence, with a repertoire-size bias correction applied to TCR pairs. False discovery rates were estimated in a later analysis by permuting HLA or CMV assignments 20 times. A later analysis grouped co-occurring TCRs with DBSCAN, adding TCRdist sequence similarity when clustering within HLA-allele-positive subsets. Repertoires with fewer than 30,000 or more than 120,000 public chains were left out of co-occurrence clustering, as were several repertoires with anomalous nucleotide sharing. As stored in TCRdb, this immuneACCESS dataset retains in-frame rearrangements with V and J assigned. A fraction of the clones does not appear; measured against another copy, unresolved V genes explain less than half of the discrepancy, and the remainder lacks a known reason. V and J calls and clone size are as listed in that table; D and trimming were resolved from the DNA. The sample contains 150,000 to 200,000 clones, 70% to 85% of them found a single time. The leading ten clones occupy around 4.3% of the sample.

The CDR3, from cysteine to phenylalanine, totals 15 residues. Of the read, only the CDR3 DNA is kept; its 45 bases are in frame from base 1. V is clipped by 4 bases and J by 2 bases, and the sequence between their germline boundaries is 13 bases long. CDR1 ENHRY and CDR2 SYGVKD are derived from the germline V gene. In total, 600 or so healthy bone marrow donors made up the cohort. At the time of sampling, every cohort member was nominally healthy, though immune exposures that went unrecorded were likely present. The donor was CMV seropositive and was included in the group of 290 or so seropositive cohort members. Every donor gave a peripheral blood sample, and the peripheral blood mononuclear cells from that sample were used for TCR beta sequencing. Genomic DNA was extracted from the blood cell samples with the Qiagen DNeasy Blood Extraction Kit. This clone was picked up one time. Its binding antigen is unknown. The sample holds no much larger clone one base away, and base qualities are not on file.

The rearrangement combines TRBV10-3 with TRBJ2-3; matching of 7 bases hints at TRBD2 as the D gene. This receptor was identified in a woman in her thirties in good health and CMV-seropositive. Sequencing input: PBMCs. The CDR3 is CAISGGGGSTDTQYF. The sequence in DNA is TGTGCCATCAGTGGGGGAGGGGGATCCACAGATACGCAGTATTTT.